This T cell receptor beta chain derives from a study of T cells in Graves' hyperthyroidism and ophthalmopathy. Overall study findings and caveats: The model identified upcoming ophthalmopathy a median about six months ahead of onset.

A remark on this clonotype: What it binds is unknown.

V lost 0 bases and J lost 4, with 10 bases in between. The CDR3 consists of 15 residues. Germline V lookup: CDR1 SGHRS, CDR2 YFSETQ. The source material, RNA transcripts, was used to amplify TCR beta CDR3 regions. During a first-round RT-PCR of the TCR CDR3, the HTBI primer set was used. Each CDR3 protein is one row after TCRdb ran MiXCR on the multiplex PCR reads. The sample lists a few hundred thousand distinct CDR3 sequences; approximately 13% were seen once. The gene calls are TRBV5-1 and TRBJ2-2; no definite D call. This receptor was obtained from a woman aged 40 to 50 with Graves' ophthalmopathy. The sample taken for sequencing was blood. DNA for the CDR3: TGCGCCAGCAGCTTGGCTTCAGGTGTCACCGGGGAGCTGTTTTTT. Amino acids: CASSLASGVTGELFF.